The 32 T cell receptor beta chains in this list originate from one sample, sequenced in a study of T cell repertoires in cytomegalovirus infection. TCRdb processed the reads anew with MiXCR; each CDR3 protein has one entry. The sample shows 160,000 or so distinct CDR3 sequences, around a quarter of them seen only once. The material sequenced was PBMCs. These receptors originate from a human donor in good health (CMV status not recorded). Some clones in this sample may be carry-over from other donors' samples.

This clonotype has only a few counts. The V and J genes are TRBV7-9 and TRBJ1-5; 8 nucleotides match TRBD1. Trimming at V came to 4 bases and at J to 3 bases, leaving 5 bases not matched to a gene. This CDR3 has 15 residues. CDR1 and CDR2 (germline): SEHNR, FQNEAQ (reference sequence). The CDR3 bases are TGTGCCAGCAGCTCCGGGACAGGCCTCAATCAGCCCCAGCATTTT. It yields the protein CASSSGTGLNQPQHF.

The rearrangement links TRBV2 to TRBJ2-2; TRBD1 matches 9 bases. The CDR3 has 17 residues. Germline V gene data show CDR1 as SNHLY and CDR2 as FYNNEI. Losses at the gene ends were 5 bases for V and 0 bases for J; bases not matched to a gene: 7. For the CDR3, the DNA is TGTGCCAGCAGTTGGGACAGGGTTCGAGCGAACACCGGGGAGCTGTTTTTT. Its protein is CASSWDRVRANTGELFF.

The rearrangement links TRBV19 to TRBJ2-1; D is unclear. The CDR3 consists of 12 residues. Germline values: CDR1 LNHDA, CDR2 SQIVND (reference sequence). V was clipped by 1 base and J by 10 bases, with 8 bases between them. CDR3 region: CASSIGLREQFF. The CDR3 DNA follows: TGTGCCAGTAGTATAGGCCTCAGAGAGCAGTTCTTC.

About this clonotype itself: A read error may explain this, as a much larger clone is one base away. V is TRBV6-1 and J is TRBJ1-5; D is uncertain. Trimming stripped 5 bases from V and 3 bases from J, with 8 bases between. The CDR3 consists of 13 residues. Germline CDR1 MNHNS, CDR2 SASEGT. The DNA for the CDR3 is TGTGCCAGCAGTAGAGGATTCAATCAGCCCCAGCATTTT. It translates to CASSRGFNQPQHF.

Only a few counts were recorded for this clonotype. The J gene is TRBJ2-1, the V gene TRBV12-3 or TRBV12-4, with 8 positions matching TRBD1. The CDR3 contains 16 residues. V trimming: 7 bases; J trimming: 4 bases; junction bases outside the gene matches: 12. CDR3 protein: CASNKGGRGRYNEQFF. CDR3 bases: TGTGCCAGCAACAAGGGAGGCAGGGGGCGATACAATGAGCAGTTCTTC.

There are many counts of this clonotype. This rearrangement joins TRBV7-3 to TRBJ1-1, with D perhaps matching TRBD1 (6 bases). The CDR3 is made up of 15 amino acids. Trimming shortened V by 5 bases and J by 1 base, and 14 bases separated the two germline ends. The V gene's germline CDR1 is SGHTA and CDR2 FQGTGA. CDR3: CASSLTGKANTEAFF. CDR3 DNA: TGTGCCAGCAGCCTCACAGGGAAGGCGAACACTGAAGCTTTCTTT.

The chain employs TRBV20-1 and TRBJ2-3; the match to TRBD2 covers 7 bases. The CDR3 extends over 16 amino acids. V shed 4 bases, J shed 0 bases, and the junction held 10 bases outside the gene matches. The germline V gene has CDR1 DFQATT and CDR2 SNEGSKA (reference sequence). In DNA, the CDR3 is TGCAGTGCTACGGGGAGGGCCGGCCGAAGCACAGATACGCAGTATTTT. Translated: CSATGRAGRSTDTQYF.

This sequence joins TRBV29-1 and TRBJ2-3; 9 bases align to TRBD1. With 8 bases clipped from V and 5 bases from J, the junction kept 14 bases outside the gene matches. The V gene's germline CDR1 is SQVTM and CDR2 ANQGSEA. The CDR3 runs 15 residues. The CDR3: CSFGLSGQGKDTQYF. Here the CDR3 DNA reads TGCAGCTTCGGCCTCAGTGGACAGGGGAAAGATACGCAGTATTTT.

The table lists this clonotype with a few counts. The chain uses TRBV11-2 and TRBJ2-2; D perhaps matches TRBD1 (5 bases). CDR3 length equals 15 residues. Trimming took 1 base from V and 3 from J, leaving 9 bases between them. Germline CDR1 and CDR2: SGHAT and FQNNGV. The CDR3 DNA is TGTGCCAGCAGCTTAGTACAGGTTGACACCGGGGAGCTGTTTTTT. Its protein is CASSLVQVDTGELFF.

There are many counts of this clonotype. The chain is built from TRBV7-3 and TRBJ2-3; no clear D gene. The CDR3 is made up of 13 amino acids. Germline V gene lookup returns CDR1 SGHTA and CDR2 FQGTGA. Between the trimmed V and J ends, which lost 2 bases and 3 bases, there was a span of 6 bases. The CDR3: CASSLWGTDTQYF. The CDR3 nucleotides are TGTGCCAGCAGCTTATGGGGTACAGATACGCAGTATTTT. The variable domain in full, completed from reference TRBV7-3 and TRBJ2-3, reads GAGVSQTPSNKVTEKGKYVELRCDPISGHTALYWYRQSLGQGPEFLIYFQGTGAADDSGLPNDRFFAVRPEGSVSTLKIQRTERGDSAVYLCASSLWGTDTQYFGPGTRLTVL.

This clonotype was picked up one time. DNA for the CDR3: TGTGCCAGCAGCACGGGCCTGCTGGAGCAGTACTTC. Translation gives CASSTGLLEQYF. The chain uses TRBV5-6 and TRBJ2-7; unclear D gene. Germline assignment: CDR1 SGHDT and CDR2 YYEEEE. Trimming cost V 4 bases and J 7 bases, with 12 bases left between them. The CDR3 runs to 12 residues.

V gene TRBV7-2 combines with J gene TRBJ2-7, with no clear D. CDR1 SGHTA and CDR2 FQGNSA come from the germline V gene. The CDR3 loop spans 15 amino acids. The V gene lost 4 bases and the J gene lost 0 bases, with 13 bases spanning the gap. CDR3 in amino acids: CASSSEPQTSYEQYF. The DNA of the CDR3 is TGTGCCAGCAGCTCAGAGCCCCAAACCTCCTACGAGCAGTACTTC.

The chain uses TRBV6-2 or TRBV6-3 and TRBJ2-2, with D uncertain. Trimming took off 8 bases at V and 0 bases at J, with 13 bases between the two ends. Germline CDR1 and CDR2: MNHEY and SVGEGT. The CDR3 is 15 amino acids. The CDR3 is CASQPEFANTGELFF. The CDR3, as DNA: TGTGCCAGCCAGCCCGAATTCGCGAACACCGGGGAGCTGTTTTTT.

The chain has TRBV29-1 and TRBJ2-5; 8 bases match TRBD1. Germline V gives CDR1 SQVTM, CDR2 ANQGSEA. The CDR3 has 14 amino acids. Trimming took 2 bases from V and 5 from J; bases not matched to a gene: 7. The CDR3 DNA reads as TGCAGCGTTGAAAAAATCCGACAGGGGGAGACCCAGTACTTC. Amino acids: CSVEKIRQGETQYF.

CDR3 region: CASSRTSGRLGGELFF. The CDR3 DNA reads TGTGCCAGCAGCCGAACTAGCGGGAGATTGGGCGGGGAGCTGTTTTTT. This chain connects TRBV28 to TRBJ2-2; TRBD2 agrees at 11 bases. V lost 6 bases, J lost 7 bases, and 10 bases stayed unmatched. The CDR3 contains 16 residues. Germline V gene lookup returns CDR1 MDHEN and CDR2 SYDVKM.

V gene TRBV20-1 combines with J gene TRBJ2-1; 12 nucleotides line up with TRBD2. With V trimmed by 6 bases and J by 7 bases, 10 bases remained unmatched. In germline, CDR1 is DFQATT, CDR2 SNEGSKA (reference sequence). This CDR3 has 15 amino acids. DNA for the CDR3: TGCAGTGCCGACCTAAGACTAGCGGGGGTGAATGAGCAGTTCTTC. It yields the protein CSADLRLAGVNEQFF.

A single count supports this clonotype. A much larger clone differs by one base, so this may be a read error. The chain uses TRBV7-2 and TRBJ2-3; D might be TRBD1 (6 bases). This CDR3 comprises 16 residues. The V end was cut by 5 bases, the J end by 6 bases, with 21 bases between. Germline V CDR1 and CDR2: SGHTA, FQGNSA. The CDR3 is CASSTAWTVLRDTQYF. The DNA for the CDR3 is TGTGCCAGCAGCACAGCCTGGACAGTCCTGCGGGATACGCAGTATTTT.

This clonotype has only a few counts. The chain links TRBV7-9 to TRBJ2-1; the match to TRBD2 covers 7 bases. The CDR3 is made up of 15 amino acids. The J segment lost 0 bases and the V segment lost 5 bases, leaving 4 bases of the junction unmatched. Germline V lookup: CDR1 SEHNR, CDR2 FQNEAQ (reference sequence). The CDR3 spells CASSTGLTSYNEQFF. CDR3 in DNA: TGTGCCAGCAGCACGGGACTAACCTCCTACAATGAGCAGTTCTTC.

This clonotype was counted many times. V and J are TRBV7-2 and TRBJ1-3; the D is unclear. This CDR3 is 16 amino acids long. V lost 2 bases, J lost 0 bases, and 11 bases lay in between. Per the germline V gene, CDR1 is SGHTA and CDR2 is FQGNSA. CDR3 DNA sequence: TGTGCCAGCAGCTTACAGAACGGCTACTCTGGAAACACCATATATTTT. Translation gives CASSLQNGYSGNTIYF.

The chain recombines TRBV7-2 with TRBJ2-7; tentative D call: TRBD2 (5 bases). CDR3 length: 13 amino acids. Per germline, CDR1 SGHTA and CDR2 FQGNSA. Trimming left V 5 bases short and J 3 bases short, with 11 bases between. The CDR3 region is CASSLGNYYEQYF. CDR3 sequence (DNA): TGTGCCAGCAGCCTCGGGAACTACTACGAGCAGTACTTC.

The chain joins TRBV6-1 to TRBJ1-6, with 9 bases aligning to TRBD1. The CDR3 runs to 17 residues. V was clipped by 5 bases and J by 7 bases; unmatched bases: 12. The germline gives CDR1 MNHNS, CDR2 SASEGT. In DNA form, the CDR3 reads TGTGCCAGCAGTAGAACAGGATCTGGGACAGGGAATTCACCCCTCCACTTT. This sequence encodes CASSRTGSGTGNSPLHF.

This clonotype was picked up a small number of times. The chain links TRBV6-8 to TRBJ2-5; D may be TRBD1 (6 bases). Germline V gives CDR1 MNHGY, CDR2 SAAAGT. The CDR3 contains 16 residues. Deletions cut 2 bases from V and 0 bases from J, with 13 bases between. The CDR3 reads CASSYRDTAHQETQYF. The CDR3 nucleotides read TGTGCCAGCAGTTACAGGGACACAGCTCACCAAGAGACCCAGTACTTC.

This sequence joins TRBV7-9 and TRBJ2-3; TRBD1 is a possible D gene (5 bases). This CDR3 has 14 residues. CDR1 is SEHNR and CDR2 is FQNEAQ in the germline V gene (reference sequence). V was shortened by 0 bases and J by 8 bases, with 12 bases between the two germline ends. The CDR3 bases are TGTGCCAGCAGCTTAGCGCAGGGAAGGGGTACGCAGTATTTT. This sequence encodes CASSLAQGRGTQYF.

In the case of this clonotype: A much larger clone sits a single nucleotide away, making a read error possible. This chain connects TRBV7-3 to TRBJ1-1; D is unresolved. From germline, CDR1 is SGHTA and CDR2 FQGTGA. There are 12 residues in the CDR3. CDR3 loop: CASSFMNIEAFF. The CDR3 nucleotides are TGTGCCAGCAGCTTTATGAACATTGAAGCTTTCTTT.

This clonotype was seen a single time. The chain employs TRBV20-1 and TRBJ1-1; no firm D call. Between the trimmed V and J ends, which lost 6 bases and 2 bases, there was a span of 7 bases. Germline V gene lookup returns CDR1 DFQATT and CDR2 SNEGSKA (reference sequence). This CDR3 is built from 11 residues. As DNA, the CDR3 is TGCAGTGCCCAACTTAACACTGAAGCTTTCTTT. Protein sequence: CSAQLNTEAFF.

Many counts were recorded for this clonotype. The gene calls are TRBV19 and TRBJ1-5; D is unclear. Per the germline V gene, CDR1 is LNHDA and CDR2 is SQIVND (reference sequence). The V end lost 9 bases, the J end lost 1 base, and 7 bases lay between the germline ends. The CDR3 consists of 12 residues. CDR3 sequence: CASRDSNQPQHF. For the CDR3, the DNA is TGTGCCAGCAGAGACAGCAATCAGCCCCAGCATTTT.

The chain carries TRBV7-4 and TRBJ2-3; 8 bases line up with TRBD1. V dropped 3 bases and J dropped 1; count of bases not matched to a gene: 3. The CDR3 sequence is 15 residues long. Germline assignment: CDR1 SGHVT and CDR2 SQSDAQ. CDR3 bases: TGTGCCAGCAGCTTTGACAGGGGAGGCACAGATACGCAGTATTTT. Its protein is CASSFDRGGTDTQYF.

This clonotype occurred a few times. CDR3 residues: CATEGLARGNIQYF. The CDR3 nucleotides read TGTGCCACCGAGGGACTAGCGAGGGGAAACATTCAGTACTTC. This sequence joins TRBV6-2 or TRBV6-3 and TRBJ2-4; 10 nucleotides agree with TRBD2. The CDR3 sequence is 14 residues long. The V gene end was trimmed by 10 bases and the J gene end by 6 bases; junction bases not matched to a gene: 9. The germline V gene has CDR1 MNHEY and CDR2 SVGEGT.

This clonotype occurred once. At one of its ends the junction is not consistent with the germline gene, which may arise from a read error. J is TRBJ2-2 and V is TRBV7-6; 8 positions match TRBD1. Germline lookup yields CDR1 SGHVS and CDR2 FNYEAQ. The CDR3 totals 15 residues. The DNA of the CDR3 is TGTGCCAACAGCTTAGGACAGGGAAGGACCGGGGAGCTGTTTTTT. Its translation: CANSLGQGRTGELFF. Looking up the rest from reference TRBV7-6 and TRBJ2-2 gives the full variable domain: GAGVSQSPRYKVTKRGQDVALRCDPISGHVSLYWYRQALGQGPEFLTYFNYEAQQDKSGLPNDRFSAERPEGSISTLTIQRTEQRDSAMYRCANSLGQGRTGELFFGEGSRLTVL.

The chain combines TRBV29-1 with TRBJ1-2; D is perhaps TRBD1 (5 bases). V lost 7 bases to trimming and J lost 1 base, with 16 bases between them. Germline lookup yields CDR1 SQVTM and CDR2 ANQGSEA. The CDR3 extends over 14 amino acids. The DNA for the CDR3 is TGCAGCGGCGAACTCCGGGACGGTAACTATGGCTACACCTTC. Protein product: CSGELRDGNYGYTF. Full variable domain (outside the CDR3, taken from reference TRBV29-1 and TRBJ1-2): SAVISQKPSRDICQRGTSLTIQCQVDSQVTMMFWYRQQPGQSLTLIATANQGSEATYESGFVIDKFPISRPNLTFSTLTVSNMSPEDSSIYLCSGELRDGNYGYTFGSGTRLTVV.

CDR3 sequence: CASSLPGGLQNEQFF. The CDR3 DNA reads as TGTGCCAGCAGCTTACCTGGGGGGCTTCAGAATGAGCAGTTCTTC. The rearrangement links TRBV5-6 to TRBJ2-1; TRBD1 or TRBD2 may be the D gene (6 bases each). Germline CDR1 and CDR2: SGHDT and YYEEEE. Deletions cut 2 bases from V and 7 bases from J, with 16 bases between. The CDR3 spans 15 residues.

This clonotype came up many times. The chain joins TRBV11-3 to TRBJ2-1; D is ambiguous. Germline lookup yields CDR1 SGHNT and CDR2 YENEEA. The V gene lost 1 base and the J gene lost 5 bases, with 6 bases spanning the gap. There are 13 residues in the CDR3. The CDR3 nucleotides are TGTGCCAGCAGCTTAGGCATAGACAATGAGCAGTTCTTC. Its translation is CASSLGIDNEQFF.